The clone carrying this T cell receptor (beta chain) was detected a few times. This entry belongs to a study of early T cells in non-severe SARS-CoV-2 infection. J was trimmed by 5 bases and V by 0 bases; bases with no gene match: 8. Germline CDR1 reads DFQATT; CDR2 reads SNEGSKA (reference sequence). The CDR3 is 15 residues long. One entry per CDR3 protein results from TCRdb running MiXCR on the 5' RACE reads. The table includes around 98,000 distinct CDR3 sequences, 8% to 13% detected once. What was sequenced was whole blood. The chain recombines TRBV20-1 with TRBJ2-5; 8 bases fit TRBD2. The clonotype comes from an adult who was a healthcare worker with PCR-confirmed SARS-CoV-2 infection or an uninfected control (not recorded which). The CDR3 DNA reads TGCAGTGCTAGAGATCGTCGGGAGGGCCGGGAGACCCAGTACTTC. The encoded protein is CSARDRREGRETQYF.